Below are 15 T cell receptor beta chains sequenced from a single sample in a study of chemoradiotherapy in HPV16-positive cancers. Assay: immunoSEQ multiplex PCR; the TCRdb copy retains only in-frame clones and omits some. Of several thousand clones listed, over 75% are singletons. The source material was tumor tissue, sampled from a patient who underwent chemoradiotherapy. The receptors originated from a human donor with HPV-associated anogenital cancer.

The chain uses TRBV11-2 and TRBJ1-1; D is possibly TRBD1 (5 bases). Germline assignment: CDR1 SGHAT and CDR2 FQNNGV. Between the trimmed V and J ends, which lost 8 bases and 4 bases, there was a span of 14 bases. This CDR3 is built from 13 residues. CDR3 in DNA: TGTGCCAGCTGCCTGATGGGGGGCACTGAAGCTTTCTTT. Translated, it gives CASCLMGGTEAFF. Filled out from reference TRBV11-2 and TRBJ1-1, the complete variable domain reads EAGVAQSPRYKIIEKRQSVAFWCNPISGHATLYWYQQILGQGPKLLIQFQNNGVVDDSQLPKDRFSAERLKGVDSTLKIQPAKLEDSAVYLCASCLMGGTEAFFGQGTRLTVV.

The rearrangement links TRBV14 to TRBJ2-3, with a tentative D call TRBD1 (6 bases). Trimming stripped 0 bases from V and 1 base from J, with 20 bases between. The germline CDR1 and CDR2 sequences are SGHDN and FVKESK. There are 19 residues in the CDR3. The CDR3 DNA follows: TGTGCCAGCAGCCAAGATTGGGGGCAGCCGAACCTACGCACAGATACGCAGTATTTT. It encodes CASSQDWGQPNLRTDTQYF.

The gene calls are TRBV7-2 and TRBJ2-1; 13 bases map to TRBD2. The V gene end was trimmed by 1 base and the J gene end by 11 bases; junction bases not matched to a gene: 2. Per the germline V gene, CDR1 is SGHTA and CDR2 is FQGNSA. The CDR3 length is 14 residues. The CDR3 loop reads CASSLELAGGQQFF. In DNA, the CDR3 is TGTGCCAGCAGCTTAGAACTAGCGGGGGGGCAGCAGTTCTTC.

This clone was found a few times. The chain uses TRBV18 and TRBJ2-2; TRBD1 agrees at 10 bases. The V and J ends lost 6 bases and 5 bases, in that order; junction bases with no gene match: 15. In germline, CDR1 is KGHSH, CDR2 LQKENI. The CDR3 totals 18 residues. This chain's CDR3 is CASSPGIPGQGITGELFF. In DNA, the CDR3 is TGTGCCAGCTCCCCCGGCATACCGGGACAGGGGATTACCGGGGAGCTGTTTTTT.

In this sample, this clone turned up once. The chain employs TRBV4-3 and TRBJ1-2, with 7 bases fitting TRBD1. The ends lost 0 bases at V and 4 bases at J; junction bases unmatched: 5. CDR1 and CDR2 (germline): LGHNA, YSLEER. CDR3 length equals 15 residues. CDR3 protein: CASSQERQGGYGYTF. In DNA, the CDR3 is TGCGCCAGCAGCCAAGAACGGCAGGGGGGCTATGGCTACACCTTC.

The CDR3, as DNA: TGTGCCAGCAGCTTAGCAGGGGGCCTCGGCAATCAGCCCCAGCATTTT. It translates to CASSLAGGLGNQPQHF. The chain recombines TRBV7-8 with TRBJ1-5, with 7 bases aligning to TRBD1. The germline gives CDR1 SGHVS, CDR2 FQNEAQ. The CDR3 length is 16 residues. The V and J ends lost 0 bases and 2 bases, in that order; junction bases with no gene match: 4.

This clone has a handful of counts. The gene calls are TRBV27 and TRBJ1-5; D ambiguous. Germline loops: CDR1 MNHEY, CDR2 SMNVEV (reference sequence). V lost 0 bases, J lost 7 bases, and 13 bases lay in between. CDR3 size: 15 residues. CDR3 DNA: TGTGCCAGCAGTTTATCGGGCGGAAGGGTCCAGCCCCAGCATTTT. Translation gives CASSLSGGRVQPQHF.

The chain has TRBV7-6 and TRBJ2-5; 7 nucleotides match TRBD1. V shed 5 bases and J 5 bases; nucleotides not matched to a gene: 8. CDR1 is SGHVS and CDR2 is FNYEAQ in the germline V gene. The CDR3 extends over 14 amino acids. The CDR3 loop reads CASSPTGVGETQYF. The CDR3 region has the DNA TGTGCCAGCAGCCCTACAGGGGTCGGTGAGACCCAGTACTTC.

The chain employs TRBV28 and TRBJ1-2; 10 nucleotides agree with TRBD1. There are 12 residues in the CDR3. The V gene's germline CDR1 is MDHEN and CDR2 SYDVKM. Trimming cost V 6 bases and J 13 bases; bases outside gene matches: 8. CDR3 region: CASRLRQGAVTF. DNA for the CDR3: TGTGCCAGCAGACTCCGACAGGGGGCGGTCACCTTC.

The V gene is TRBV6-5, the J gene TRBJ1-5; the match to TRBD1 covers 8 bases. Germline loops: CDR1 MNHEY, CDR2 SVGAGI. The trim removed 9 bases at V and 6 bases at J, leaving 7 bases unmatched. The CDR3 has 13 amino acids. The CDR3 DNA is TGTGCCAGTGCCGGACAGGGAAGTCAGCCCCAGCATTTT. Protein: CASAGQGSQPQHF.

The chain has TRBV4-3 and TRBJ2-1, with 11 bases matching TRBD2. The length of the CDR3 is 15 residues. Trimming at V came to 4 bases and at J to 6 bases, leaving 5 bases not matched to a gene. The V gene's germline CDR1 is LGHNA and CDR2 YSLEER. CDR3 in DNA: TGCGCCAGCAGCCGACTAGCGGGGAGTGGCAATGAGCAGTTCTTC. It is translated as CASSRLAGSGNEQFF.

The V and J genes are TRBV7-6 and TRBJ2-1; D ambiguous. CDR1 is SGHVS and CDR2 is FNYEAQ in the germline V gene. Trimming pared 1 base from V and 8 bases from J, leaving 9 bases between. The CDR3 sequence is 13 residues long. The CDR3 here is CASSLVRSDEQFF. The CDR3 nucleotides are TGTGCCAGCAGCTTAGTTCGAAGCGATGAGCAGTTCTTC.

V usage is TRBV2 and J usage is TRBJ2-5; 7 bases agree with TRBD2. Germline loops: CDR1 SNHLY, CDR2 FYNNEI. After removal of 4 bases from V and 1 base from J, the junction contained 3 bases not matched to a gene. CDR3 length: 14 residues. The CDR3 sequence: CASSVGGGQETQYF. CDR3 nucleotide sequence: TGTGCCAGCAGTGTGGGGGGGGGCCAAGAGACCCAGTACTTC.

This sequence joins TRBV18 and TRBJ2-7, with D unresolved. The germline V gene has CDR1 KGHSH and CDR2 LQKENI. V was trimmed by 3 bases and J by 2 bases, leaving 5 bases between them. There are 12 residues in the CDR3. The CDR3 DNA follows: TGTGCCAGCTCACCGGGCACCTACGAGCAGTACTTC. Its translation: CASSPGTYEQYF.

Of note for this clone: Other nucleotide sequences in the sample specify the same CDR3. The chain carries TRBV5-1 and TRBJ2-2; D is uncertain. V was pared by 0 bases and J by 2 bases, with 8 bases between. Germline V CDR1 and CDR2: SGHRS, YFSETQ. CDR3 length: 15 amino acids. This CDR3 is CASSLGAANTGELFF. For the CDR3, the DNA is TGCGCCAGCAGCTTGGGGGCAGCTAACACCGGGGAGCTGTTTTTT.